Below, 32 T cell receptor beta chains from the same sample are listed, as sequenced in a study of blood T cell repertoires in COVID-19. Some clones are missing from TCRdb's copy, which holds only in-frame ones; the method was immunoSEQ multiplex PCR. The data hold about 170,000 clones, with approximately 84% observed a single time. Material: peripheral blood. The source is a man between 40 and 49 years old who had recovered from COVID-19.

This chain connects TRBV7-9 to TRBJ2-3; 11 bases are a match to TRBD2. The CDR3 sequence is 17 residues long. The trim removed 4 bases at V and 2 bases at J, leaving 8 bases unmatched. Per germline, CDR1 SEHNR and CDR2 FQNEAQ (reference sequence). In nucleotides, the CDR3 is TGTGCCAGCAGCTCGATACTGACTAGCGGGGACACAGATACGCAGTATTTT. As protein: CASSSILTSGDTDTQYF.

The chain carries TRBV7-8 and TRBJ2-1, with a possible D match to TRBD1 (5 bases). The CDR3 covers 13 residues. Germline CDR1 is SGHVS and CDR2 is FQNEAQ. The germline V and J ends were trimmed by 4 bases and 4 bases, with 8 bases remaining between them. CDR3 bases: TGTGCCAGCAGCTCGGACACATACAATGAGCAGTTCTTC. Protein: CASSSDTYNEQFF. The full variable domain, rest sourced from reference TRBV7-8 and TRBJ2-1, is GAGVSQSPRYKVAKRGQDVALRCDPISGHVSLFWYQQALGQGPEFLTYFQNEAQLDKSGLPSDRFFAERPEGSVSTLKIQRTQQEDSAVYLCASSSDTYNEQFFGPGTRLTVL.

The rearrangement uses TRBV28 and TRBJ1-5, with D unclear. V dropped 7 bases and J dropped 5 bases, with 12 bases sitting between them. Germline V gene sequence: CDR1 MDHEN, CDR2 SYDVKM. This CDR3 region has 13 residues. As DNA, the CDR3 is TGTGCCAGCACCCCTAACGGTGATCAGCCCCAGCATTTT. This gives the protein CASTPNGDQPQHF. The variable domain in full, with the rest retrieved from reference TRBV28 and TRBJ1-5, is DVKVTQSSRYLVKRTGEKVFLECVQDMDHENMFWYRQDPGLGLRLIYFSYDVKMKEKGDIPEGYSVSREKKERFSLILESASTNQTSMYLCASTPNGDQPQHFGDGTRLSIL.

The rearrangement joins TRBV7-6 to TRBJ1-1; 11 bases line up with TRBD1. Trimming at V came to 5 bases and at J to 8 bases, leaving 10 bases not matched to a gene. The CDR3 extends over 15 amino acids. CDR1 and CDR2 from the germline V gene are SGHVS and FNYEAQ. The CDR3 DNA is TGTGCCAGCAGCGCAAGGGGACAGGGGGGGGCCGAAGCTTTCTTT. Protein sequence: CASSARGQGGAEAFF.

The CDR3 loop is CASSKTGGGGETQYF. The CDR3 DNA follows: TGTGCCAGCAGTAAGACAGGGGGCGGAGGAGAGACCCAGTACTTC. This sequence joins TRBV6-6 and TRBJ2-5; TRBD1 aligns across 10 bases. This CDR3 contains 15 residues. From germline, CDR1 is MNHNY and CDR2 SVGAGI (reference sequence). The trim removed 5 bases at V and 4 bases at J, leaving 7 bases unmatched.

V and J are TRBV5-4 and TRBJ1-6; D possibly corresponds to TRBD1 (6 bases). Germline V gene lookup returns CDR1 SGHNT and CDR2 YYREEE (reference sequence). The CDR3 extends over 16 amino acids. V lost 7 bases to trimming and J lost 8 bases, with 22 bases between them. The CDR3 sequence: CASRKDQGLLDSPLHF. As DNA, the CDR3 is TGTGCCAGCCGTAAAGACCAGGGGCTCCTGGATTCACCCCTCCACTTT.

This clone was seen once. The V gene is TRBV27, the J gene TRBJ2-7; 8 bases are shared with TRBD2. The germline CDR1 and CDR2 sequences are MNHEY and SMNVEV (reference sequence). V lost 3 bases and J lost 2; bases outside the gene matches: 3. The CDR3 is 14 amino acids. Here the CDR3 reads CASSLSGGPYEQYF. The CDR3 bases are TGTGCCAGCAGTTTGAGCGGGGGACCCTACGAGCAGTACTTC.

Only one count was recorded for this clone. The genes are TRBV15 and TRBJ2-3, with 7 bases that match TRBD1. Germline assignment: CDR1 LNHNV and CDR2 YYDKDF (reference sequence). The trim removed 5 bases at V and 4 bases at J, leaving 12 bases unmatched. The CDR3 sequence is 16 residues long. For the CDR3, the DNA is TGTGCCACCAGCCGCCAAGCTACGGGACAGTCAGATACGCAGTATTTT. Encoded protein: CATSRQATGQSDTQYF.

The gene calls are TRBV7-6 and TRBJ2-7, with 10 bases that match TRBD1. After removal of 2 bases from V and 2 bases from J, the junction contained 3 bases not matched to a gene. The germline V gene has CDR1 SGHVS and CDR2 FNYEAQ. The CDR3 sequence is 15 residues long. The CDR3 region has the DNA TGTGCCAGCAGCTTATTAGGGACAGGGGCCTACGAGCAGTACTTC. Protein: CASSLLGTGAYEQYF.

This clone appeared once. V usage is TRBV2 and J usage is TRBJ1-1; D is undetermined. The V gene's germline CDR1 is SNHLY and CDR2 FYNNEI. The CDR3 totals 13 residues. The V end was cut by 8 bases, the J end by 2 bases, with 12 bases between. The CDR3 sequence: CASGSRRNTEAFF. The CDR3 region has the DNA TGTGCCAGCGGTTCTAGGAGAAACACTGAAGCTTTCTTT.

This clone was seen more than once but under ten times. A read error may explain this, as a much larger clone is one base away. The rearrangement uses TRBV28 and TRBJ2-7, with TRBD1 matching over 7 bases. With V trimmed by 3 bases and J by 2 bases, 1 base remained unmatched. This CDR3 is built from 13 residues. Germline CDR1 MDHEN, CDR2 SYDVKM. The CDR3 DNA sequence: TGTGCCAGCAGTTTGGGACAGACCTACGAGCAGTACTTC. It codes for CASSLGQTYEQYF.

This clone was seen a few times. The chain carries TRBV27 and TRBJ1-6; perhaps TRBD1 as D (6 bases). V was cut by 5 bases and J by 8 bases, with 16 bases left in between. The CDR3 runs 15 residues. Germline CDR1 is MNHEY and CDR2 is SMNVEV (reference sequence). The CDR3, as DNA: TGTGCCAGCAGTCTAAGGACAGCCGCGGATTCACCCCTCCACTTT. This encodes CASSLRTAADSPLHF.

This chain uses TRBV4-2 with TRBJ2-5, with TRBD1 identical over 7 bases. CDR1 and CDR2 (germline): LGHNA, YNFKEQ. Trimming at V came to 1 base and at J to 2 bases, leaving 4 bases not matched to a gene. The CDR3 has 15 amino acids. CDR3 sequence reads: CASSQGGQDQETQYF. DNA of the CDR3: TGTGCCAGCAGCCAAGGAGGACAGGATCAAGAGACCCAGTACTTC.

This chain connects TRBV5-1 to TRBJ2-3, with 14 bases matching TRBD2. The CDR3 has 15 amino acids. Germline CDR1 and CDR2: SGHRS and YFSETQ. With 8 bases clipped from V and 4 bases from J, the junction kept 6 bases outside the gene matches. The DNA of the CDR3 is TGCGCCAGTACCGGGACTAGCGGGAGTGCAGATACGCAGTATTTT. This codes for CASTGTSGSADTQYF.

This rearrangement joins TRBV4-3 to TRBJ1-5; the D gene is possibly TRBD1 (5 bases). Trimming took 0 bases from V and 5 from J, leaving 8 bases between them. Germline CDR1 reads LGHNA; CDR2 reads YSLEER. This CDR3 spans 14 amino acids. The CDR3 loop is CASSQDRGYQPQHF. The CDR3 DNA reads as TGCGCCAGCAGCCAAGATCGGGGGTATCAGCCCCAGCATTTT.

The chain carries TRBV15 and TRBJ1-5, with a possible D match to TRBD1 (5 bases). This CDR3 is 15 amino acids long. CDR1 is LNHNV and CDR2 is YYDKDF in the germline V gene (reference sequence). Trimming cost V 0 bases and J 9 bases, with 15 bases left between them. CDR3 loop: CATSRDQGLSRPQHF. The CDR3 nucleotides are TGTGCCACCAGCAGAGATCAGGGTTTAAGTCGGCCCCAGCATTTT.

This clone was seen just once. This chain connects TRBV7-8 to TRBJ2-5; TRBD2 is a possible D gene (7 bases). Trimming removed 1 base at V and 5 bases at J, with 17 bases between. This CDR3 contains 16 residues. CDR1 is SGHVS, CDR2 FQNEAQ, per germline. The CDR3 is CASSLGWRGGEETQYF. DNA for the CDR3: TGTGCCAGCAGCTTAGGATGGAGGGGGGGTGAGGAGACCCAGTACTTC.

V is TRBV5-1 and J is TRBJ2-2; possible D gene TRBD1, 7 bases. Germline assignment: CDR1 SGHRS and CDR2 YFSETQ. CDR3 length equals 15 residues. Trimming cost V 4 bases and J 7 bases, with 17 bases left between them. The CDR3 loop reads CASSPAGGQGGELFF. The CDR3 coding sequence is TGCGCCAGCAGCCCCGCAGGGGGGCAAGGCGGGGAGCTGTTTTTT.

This chain connects TRBV27 to TRBJ2-3; D is perhaps TRBD2 (6 bases). Germline values: CDR1 MNHEY, CDR2 SMNVEV (reference sequence). This CDR3 is built from 16 residues. Trimming took 6 bases from V and 0 from J, leaving 16 bases between them. CDR3 DNA sequence: TGTGCCAGCAGGAGGAATGGCGGGACTAGCACAGATACGCAGTATTTT. This gives the protein CASRRNGGTSTDTQYF.

This clone was picked up one time. This sequence joins TRBV4-3 and TRBJ2-1, with 10 bases identical to TRBD2. V shed 5 bases and J 8 bases; nucleotides not matched to a gene: 9. The CDR3 runs to 15 residues. Germline CDR1 and CDR2: LGHNA and YSLEER. CDR3 DNA sequence: TGCGCCAGCAGCACTCTAGCGGGGGTTGTCGATGAGCAGTTCTTC. Translation: CASSTLAGVVDEQFF.

V and J are TRBV30 and TRBJ1-4; 8 nucleotides match TRBD1. The CDR3 sequence is 15 residues long. The V segment lost 2 bases and the J segment 7 bases; nucleotides outside the gene matches: 9. Germline assignment: CDR1 GTSNPN and CDR2 SVGIG (reference sequence). The CDR3 bases are TGTGCCTGGAGTCTTATGGACAGGGATCTTGAAAAACTGTTTTTT. This codes for CAWSLMDRDLEKLFF.

The gene calls are TRBV19 and TRBJ2-2; 9 bases agree with TRBD2. The CDR3 runs 16 residues. Looked up from germline, CDR1 is LNHDA and CDR2 is SQIVND (reference sequence). V lost 3 bases to trimming and J lost 1 base; unmatched junction nucleotides: 3. The chain's CDR3 is CASSMVSGGNTGELFF. CDR3 in DNA: TGTGCCAGTAGTATGGTTAGCGGGGGGAACACCGGGGAGCTGTTTTTT.

The V gene is TRBV27, the J gene TRBJ2-5; 7 bases fit TRBD1. Trimming took 3 bases from V and 3 from J; bases not matched to a gene: 1. Germline lookup yields CDR1 MNHEY and CDR2 SMNVEV (reference sequence). The CDR3 spans 13 residues. CDR3: CASSFDREETQYF. CDR3 nucleotide sequence: TGTGCCAGCAGTTTTGACAGGGAAGAGACCCAGTACTTC.

A few counts support this clone. This chain links TRBV7-2 with TRBJ2-5; 9 bases are a match to TRBD2. CDR1 SGHTA and CDR2 FQGNSA come from the germline V gene. This CDR3 comprises 16 residues. The V and J ends lost 1 base and 5 bases, in that order; junction bases with no gene match: 8. CDR3 DNA sequence: TGTGCCAGCAGCTTAGGGGATAGCGGGGGCAGTGAGACCCAGTACTTC. It specifies CASSLGDSGGSETQYF.

The rearrangement uses TRBV5-8 and TRBJ2-5, with D tentatively TRBD2 (6 bases). The CDR3 length is 16 residues. CDR1 is SGHTS, CDR2 YDEGEE, per germline. V was trimmed by 6 bases and J by 4 bases, leaving 22 bases between them. The CDR3 DNA reads TGTGCCAGCACCACGGGAGACCGGGGAACTAGAGAGACCCAGTACTTC. The encoded protein is CASTTGDRGTRETQYF.

This clone appeared a single time. The CDR3 DNA sequence: TGTGCCTCCGGAGCGCCTCCTTACGAGCAGTACTTC. Protein sequence: CASGAPPYEQYF. The rearrangement joins TRBV28 to TRBJ2-7; no reliable D call. The CDR3 sequence is 12 residues long. CDR1 is MDHEN and CDR2 is SYDVKM in the germline V gene. The germline V and J ends were trimmed by 11 bases and 4 bases, with 15 bases remaining between them.

This clone was observed a handful of times. The chain has TRBV15 and TRBJ2-7; D is ambiguous. CDR1 and CDR2 from the germline V gene are LNHNV and YYDKDF (reference sequence). The V end was cut by 0 bases, the J end by 6 bases, with 9 bases between. The CDR3 covers 13 residues. Here the CDR3 DNA reads TGTGCCACCAGCAGAGATCGGTGGTCCGAGCAGTACTTC. It translates to CATSRDRWSEQYF.

The chain links TRBV4-1 to TRBJ2-1, with D possibly being TRBD2 (6 bases). CDR3 length equals 18 residues. CDR1 is MGHRA and CDR2 is YSYEKL in the germline V gene. The ends were cut back, 1 base at V and 3 bases at J, with 19 bases in the middle. The DNA for the CDR3 is TGCGCCAGCAGCCAAGGGGGATTCGCGGGAAACTACTACAATGAGCAGTTCTTC. Protein sequence: CASSQGGFAGNYYNEQFF.

The V gene is TRBV9, the J gene TRBJ2-3; 11 bases map to TRBD2. V was clipped by 3 bases and J by 3 bases; unmatched bases: 9. CDR1 and CDR2 from the germline V gene are SGDLS and YYNGEE. CDR3 length: 17 amino acids. CDR3 DNA: TGTGCCAGCAGCGCCTCGGCGACTAGCGGGGCTACAGATACGCAGTATTTT. As protein: CASSASATSGATDTQYF.

The V and J genes are TRBV10-3 and TRBJ1-1; D is unresolved. Germline V gene sequence: CDR1 ENHRY, CDR2 SYGVKD. The ends were cut back, 10 bases at V and 4 bases at J, with 7 bases in the middle. The CDR3 is 10 residues long. The DNA of the CDR3 is TGTGCCACCTACAGCACTGAAGCTTTCTTT. Protein: CATYSTEAFF.

This chain uses TRBV6-1 with TRBJ2-5, with TRBD2 matching over 10 bases. The germline V gene encodes CDR1 MNHNS and CDR2 SASEGT. The CDR3 is made up of 15 amino acids. Trimming cost V 0 bases and J 5 bases; bases outside gene matches: 3. The CDR3 nucleotides are TGTGCCAGCAGTGAAGCTAGCGGGGGGTCGGAGACCCAGTACTTC. Translating it yields CASSEASGGSETQYF.

The rearrangement links TRBV5-8 to TRBJ2-7, with 9 positions matching TRBD1. Germline lookup yields CDR1 SGHTS and CDR2 YDEGEE. The CDR3 spans 12 residues. V lost 7 bases, J lost 7 bases, and 6 bases stayed unmatched. The CDR3 nucleotides read TGTGCCAGCGGGACAGGGATGGTGGAGCAGTACTTC. It codes for CASGTGMVEQYF.